A single sample gave rise to the 21 T cell receptor beta chains below, sequenced in a study of neurological immune-mediated disorders. From the 5' RACE reads, TCRdb called clonotypes with MiXCR, one entry per CDR3 protein. The table lists roughly 38,000 distinct CDR3 sequences, about 7% of them singletons. The sample consisted of PBMCs. These TCRs come from a woman aged 40 to 55 in good health.

This clonotype was observed many times. The chain combines TRBV12-3 or TRBV12-4 with TRBJ2-3, with a possible D match to TRBD2 (7 bases). CDR3 length equals 15 residues. Trimming took off 4 bases at V and 1 base at J, with 12 bases between the two ends. The CDR3 DNA reads TGTGCCAGCAGTTCCTTAGGGGGGGGCACAGATACGCAGTATTTT. Protein product: CASSSLGGGTDTQYF.

This clonotype was seen ten or more times. CDR3 nucleotide sequence: TGCGCCAGCAGCTCGGAAGGCAGGGGCCAAGAGACCCAGTACTTC. It is translated as CASSSEGRGQETQYF. The chain employs TRBV5-1 and TRBJ2-5, with a weak D call TRBD1 (6 bases). There are 15 residues in the CDR3. The V and J ends lost 3 bases and 1 base respectively, with 13 bases between them. CDR1 SGHRS and CDR2 YFSETQ come from the germline V gene.

Ten or more counts support this clonotype. The genes are TRBV5-1 and TRBJ2-7; 7 bases fit TRBD1. In germline, CDR1 is SGHRS, CDR2 YFSETQ. The V gene end was trimmed by 3 bases and the J gene end by 6 bases; junction bases not matched to a gene: 9. This CDR3 spans 14 amino acids. The DNA of the CDR3 is TGCGCCAGCAGCTGGAATTCACAGGGGATCGAGCAGTACTTC. Translation: CASSWNSQGIEQYF.

This clonotype was recorded many times. The chain recombines TRBV5-1 with TRBJ1-6; TRBD1 aligns across 10 bases. From germline, CDR1 is SGHRS and CDR2 YFSETQ. Unmatched junction bases numbered 9, after V lost 4 bases and J lost 8 bases. The CDR3 contains 16 residues. CDR3 bases: TGCGCCAGCAGCACGCGACCCGGGACAGGGGATTCACCCCTCCACTTT. This gives the protein CASSTRPGTGDSPLHF.

This clonotype was seen ten or more times. This chain joins TRBV2 and TRBJ1-5; perhaps TRBD1 as D (5 bases). The CDR3 spans 14 residues. Looked up from germline, CDR1 is SNHLY and CDR2 is FYNNEI. V was cut by 7 bases and J by 2 bases, with 12 bases left in between. The CDR3 loop reads CASTLGEGNQPQHF. In DNA, the CDR3 is TGTGCCAGCACCTTAGGGGAGGGCAATCAGCCCCAGCATTTT. The whole variable domain, remainder taken from reference TRBV2 and TRBJ1-5, is EPEVTQTPSHQVTQMGQEVILRCVPISNHLYFYWYRQILGQKVEFLVSFYNNEISEKSEIFDDQFSVERPDGSNFTLKIRSTKLEDSAMYFCASTLGEGNQPQHFGDGTRLSIL.

This clonotype was observed many times. The chain has TRBV24-1 and TRBJ1-1; D call uncertain. Per germline, CDR1 KGHDR and CDR2 SFDVKD. V lost 4 bases to trimming and J lost 7 bases, with 9 bases between them. CDR3 length: 12 amino acids. DNA for the CDR3: TGTGCCACCAGTGAGGCTTGGGGTGAAGCTTTCTTT. It codes for CATSEAWGEAFF.

This clonotype was counted many times. The rearrangement uses TRBV6-1 and TRBJ1-1; D ambiguous. CDR3 length: 18 amino acids. The V gene lost 0 bases and the J gene lost 5 bases, with 22 bases spanning the gap. CDR1 and CDR2 from the germline V gene are MNHNS and SASEGT. The CDR3 DNA reads as TGTGCCAGCAGTGAAGCCCTGTATTCAGGATGGGGAGGAACTGAAGCTTTCTTT. Its translation is CASSEALYSGWGGTEAFF.

Ten or more counts support this clonotype. The chain employs TRBV7-9 and TRBJ2-1; no reliable D call. The V end was cut by 5 bases, the J end by 9 bases, with 11 bases between. The V gene's germline CDR1 is SEHNR and CDR2 FQNEAQ (reference sequence). This CDR3 comprises 12 residues. The CDR3 coding sequence is TGTGCCAGCAGCCTTCTAGGTCTTGAGCAGTTCTTC. Translating gives CASSLLGLEQFF.

This clonotype was counted ten times or more. The chain recombines TRBV6-5 with TRBJ2-2, with TRBD2 matching 14 bases. This CDR3 comprises 18 residues. Trimming cost V 0 bases and J 2 bases; bases outside gene matches: 2. Per the germline V gene, CDR1 is MNHEY and CDR2 is SVGAGI. The CDR3 sequence is CASSYSTSGRANTGELFF. CDR3 in DNA: TGTGCCAGCAGTTACTCGACTAGCGGGAGGGCCAACACCGGGGAGCTGTTTTTT.

This clonotype was detected many times. The rearrangement links TRBV20-1 to TRBJ2-5; D is possibly TRBD2 (6 bases). The CDR3 has 14 amino acids. CDR1 and CDR2 from the germline V gene are DFQATT and SNEGSKA (reference sequence). V lost 6 bases and J lost 1, with 15 bases in between. The CDR3 region is CSAQRVGGQETQYF. The CDR3 DNA follows: TGCAGTGCCCAGCGGGTCGGGGGCCAAGAGACCCAGTACTTC.

This clonotype was counted at least ten times. The chain carries TRBV4-1 and TRBJ2-3, with 14 bases that match TRBD2. The CDR3 loop spans 16 amino acids. Germline V gene sequence: CDR1 MGHRA, CDR2 YSYEKL. The V gene end was trimmed by 4 bases and the J gene end by 3 bases; junction bases not matched to a gene: 3. Here the CDR3 DNA reads TGCGCCAGCAGCCTCGGACTAGCGGGAGGAACAGATACGCAGTATTTT. It yields the protein CASSLGLAGGTDTQYF.

This clonotype has at least ten counts. This chain joins TRBV7-9 and TRBJ2-2; TRBD1 agrees at 7 bases. J gave up 2 bases and V 6 bases, and 3 bases lay outside the gene matches. This CDR3 comprises 14 residues. Germline CDR1 reads SEHNR; CDR2 reads FQNEAQ (reference sequence). CDR3 sequence (DNA): TGTGCCAGCAGTTGGACAGGCAACACCGGGGAGCTGTTTTTT. Translating gives CASSWTGNTGELFF.

This clonotype was picked up many times. This sequence joins TRBV14 and TRBJ2-2, with D possibly being TRBD2 (6 bases). The germline CDR1 and CDR2 sequences are SGHDN and FVKESK. The V end lost 6 bases, the J end lost 4 bases, and 12 bases lay between the germline ends. The CDR3 is 14 amino acids. The CDR3 DNA is TGTGCCAGCAGTTTTGCGGGGAGCACCGGGGAGCTGTTTTTT. This sequence encodes CASSFAGSTGELFF. The whole variable domain, filled in from reference TRBV14 and TRBJ2-2, reads EAGVTQFPSHSVIEKGQTVTLRCDPISGHDNLYWYRRVMGKEIKFLLHFVKESKQDESGMPNNRFLAERTGGTYSTLKVQPAELEDSGVYFCASSFAGSTGELFFGEGSRLTVL.

This clonotype showed up many times. The chain combines TRBV29-1 with TRBJ2-1, with a possible D match to TRBD2 (6 bases). The CDR3 runs 15 residues. The germline CDR1 and CDR2 sequences are SQVTM and ANQGSEA. V dropped 8 bases and J dropped 2 bases, with 19 bases sitting between them. For the CDR3, the DNA is TGCAGCTTTTTCCCTGGGCTAGCGACCTACAATGAGCAGTTCTTC. Amino acid sequence: CSFFPGLATYNEQFF.

In this sample, this clonotype turned up many times. The V and J genes are TRBV29-1 and TRBJ2-2; 7 nucleotides match TRBD1. The CDR3 extends over 13 amino acids. With 7 bases clipped from V and 5 bases from J, the junction kept 7 bases outside the gene matches. Germline lookup yields CDR1 SQVTM and CDR2 ANQGSEA. CDR3 loop: CSAAGRGTGELFF. CDR3 nucleotide sequence: TGCAGCGCCGCGGGCAGGGGGACCGGGGAGCTGTTTTTT.

This clonotype was observed at least ten times. The rearrangement links TRBV20-1 to TRBJ1-4; TRBD1 agrees at 7 bases. From germline, CDR1 is DFQATT and CDR2 SNEGSKA (reference sequence). V was pared by 3 bases and J by 10 bases, with 11 bases of the junction left unmatched. The CDR3 is 14 amino acids. The CDR3 coding sequence is TGCAGTGCTAGTCCCGACCCCCAGGGGGGAAAACTGTTTTTT. It yields the protein CSASPDPQGGKLFF.

This clonotype was picked up many times. The V gene is TRBV5-1, the J gene TRBJ1-1; unclear D gene. The V end was cut by 0 bases, the J end by 0 bases, with 6 bases between. The CDR3 runs 14 residues. Germline V CDR1 and CDR2: SGHRS, YFSETQ. CDR3 sequence: CASSLGSMNTEAFF. CDR3 DNA: TGCGCCAGCAGCTTGGGCAGCATGAACACTGAAGCTTTCTTT.

This clonotype was counted many times. This rearrangement joins TRBV20-1 to TRBJ2-1, with TRBD2 matching over 8 bases. Germline CDR1 and CDR2: DFQATT and SNEGSKA (reference sequence). The ends lost 0 bases at V and 4 bases at J; junction bases unmatched: 8. The CDR3 is 16 amino acids. CDR3 sequence reads: CSARDEGAGDYNEQFF. The CDR3 nucleotides read TGCAGTGCTAGAGATGAGGGAGCGGGGGATTACAATGAGCAGTTCTTC.

This clonotype was observed many times. The rearrangement links TRBV14 to TRBJ2-1; no clear D. Germline CDR1 SGHDN, CDR2 FVKESK. V lost 6 bases and J 6 bases, leaving 9 bases between the germline ends. The CDR3 consists of 12 residues. CDR3 sequence reads: CASRWRTNEQFF. The CDR3 region has the DNA TGTGCCAGCAGGTGGCGGACCAATGAGCAGTTCTTC.

This clonotype has at least ten counts. The J gene is TRBJ2-1, the V gene TRBV6-6; perhaps TRBD2 as D (5 bases). The CDR3 contains 14 residues. V gave up 2 bases and J gave up 11 bases, with 16 bases separating them. Looked up from germline, CDR1 is MNHNY and CDR2 is SVGAGI (reference sequence). CDR3 DNA: TGTGCCAGCAGTTACGAGGGCCCCCCTTCGAAGCAGTTCTTC. Translation: CASSYEGPPSKQFF.

This clonotype has ten or more counts. V gene TRBV5-1 combines with J gene TRBJ2-5, with D possibly called TRBD1 or TRBD2 (5 bases each). Germline V lookup: CDR1 SGHRS, CDR2 YFSETQ. Trimming took 4 bases from V and 0 from J, leaving 13 bases between them. CDR3 length equals 15 residues. The CDR3 sequence: CASSRTGTYQETQYF. The CDR3 nucleotides read TGCGCCAGCAGCAGGACGGGGACGTACCAAGAGACCCAGTACTTC.